This TCR beta chain was documented in a study of blood T cell repertoires in COVID-19. As for the study in general: Acute and convalescent COVID-19 samples came from the United States, Italy and Spain. PBMCs, B-cell-depleted T cells, or T cells were the source of the cDNA or gDNA that made up the material.

This clone was counted once. CDR3 length equals 15 residues. V shed 5 bases and J shed 9 bases, with 17 bases lying between them. Germline CDR1 is MNHEY and CDR2 is SMNVEV (reference sequence). Authors' data handling: Reference gene primer amplification gave nucleated cell count estimates. Clones were read by immunoSEQ multiplex PCR, and TCRdb kept only the in-frame ones, dropping some. V and J calls and clone size are copied from that table; D and trimming were computed from the DNA. The sample has 400,000 or so clones, 89% seen once. Material for sequencing was peripheral blood. This receptor was identified in a woman in her 40s with COVID-19, enrolled during active disease. The gene calls are TRBV27 and TRBJ1-6; D is ambiguous. CDR3 protein: CASSPQPTSFSPLHF. For the CDR3, the DNA is TGTGCCAGCAGTCCTCAACCTACGAGTTTTTCACCCCTCCACTTT.